This T cell receptor (beta chain) is from a study of Ad26.COV2.S vaccination and SARS-CoV-2 variants (dated by TCRdb to the early 2020s). Concerning the study at large: Donors in the vaccine arm were drawn from COV1001, a phase I-IIa trial of Ad26.COV2.S in healthy adults that was multicentre, randomized, double-blind and placebo-controlled. Blinding of investigators to trial group allocation was maintained during experiments and outcome assessment. Trial participants were randomized into five groups of five: low-dose or high-dose Ad26.COV2.S given once or twice, or placebo on both occasions. A total of some 30 samples were included in the TCR-sequenced set, comprising around 20 Ad26.COV2.S vaccine recipients, 5 placebo recipients and 8 SARS-CoV-2 convalescent individuals. Ad26.COV2.S was administered intramuscularly at 5 x 10^10 or 1 x 10^11 viral particles, either as a single shot or as two shots given 56 days apart. TCRbeta repertoire sequencing was used to assess the specificity and breadth of SARS-CoV-2-reactive T cell receptors after Ad26.COV2.S vaccination.

Interpreted using the paper, the treatment or condition label stands for: some 20 received Ad26.COV2.S at low or high dose, single or two shots; 5 received placebo; per-sample allocation not given. Repertoires of vaccine and placebo recipients were sequenced from samples collected on day 63 after the first injection. Between 29 July and 7 August 2020, Cohort 1b enrolled about 27 adults aged 18-55 years at one site in Boston, USA. Ad26.COV2.S was a replication-incompetent adenovirus type 26 vector that expressed a prefusion-stabilized SARS-CoV-2 spike protein derived from the original Wuhan strain. This clone occurred once. Its binding antigen is unknown. The input lacks base qualities; no much larger clone sits a single base away. Broader findings and caveats from the paper: After vaccination, substantial breadth of spike-specific CD8+ and CD4+ T cell responses was reported. The authors noted that the TCR breadth and depth analyses may have underestimated total T cell responses. Compared with placebo recipients, Ad26.COV2.S recipients showed higher spike-specific TCR breadth (P = 0.0014). Comparing responses between vaccine doses or regimens was not something the study was powered to do. Non-spike TCR breadth was comparable between vaccine and placebo recipients, consistent with the vaccine containing only spike.

The immunoSEQ Assay was used to sequence TCRbeta CDR3 regions. After extraction, genomic DNA underwent amplification by bias-controlled multiplex PCR, followed by high-throughput sequencing. As for the authors' bioinformatics: To quantify the absolute abundance of every unique TCRbeta CDR3 region, sequences were collapsed and filtered. T cell fraction was estimated by normalization of TCRbeta template counts to usable DNA, with usable DNA being measured through amplification of reference genes present in all nucleated cells. Repertoire TCRs were annotated as SARS-CoV-2-specific when V gene, CDR3 amino acid sequence and J gene were exactly matched to a known reactive TCR set. The reference SARS-CoV-2 TCR set came from MIRA and was filtered for enrichment in COVID-19-positive ImmuneCODE repertoires, removing public or cross-reactive TCRs. Drawing on the MIRA antigens, annotated TCRs were analysed further at the level of specific ORF or position within ORF. Depth was the summed frequency of annotated unique rearrangements, while breadth was defined as annotated unique rearrangements over total unique productive rearrangements. Group comparisons of TCR breadth used two-sided Wilcoxon rank-sum tests. The immuneACCESS repertoire file appears here via TCRdb, limited to in-frame rearrangements. These files lack a portion of the clones; in checked studies, under half of the deficit traces to unresolved V genes, and the cause of the others is not known. The V and J calls and clone size are taken from that table; D and trimming were inferred from the DNA. Here the sample has hundreds of thousands of clones; around 88% occur a single time. Around 10% of the sample belongs to the ten largest clones.

The cysteine opens and the phenylalanine closes a CDR3 of 13 amino acids. Only the CDR3 portion is preserved as DNA: 39 bases, with reading frame beginning at the first base. Deletion took 5 bases off V and 1 base off J, with a span of 9 bases between the germline ends. CDR1 is given as SGHAT and CDR2 as FQDESV, both from the germline V gene (reference sequence). The rearrangement joined TRBV11-1 to TRBJ2-7; the D segment cannot be called with confidence. The sample consisted of peripheral blood, taken in a trial of Ad26.COV2.S vaccine versus placebo. The receptor comes from a person between 18 and 65 years old who received the Ad26.COV2.S COVID-19 vaccine or a placebo. The nucleotides read TGTGCCAGCAGCCAGACATCTTCCTACGAGCAGTACTTC. Protein translation: CASSQTSSYEQYF. The full variable domain, completed from the reference TRBV11-1 and TRBJ2-7 proteins outside the CDR3, reads EAEVAQSPRYKITEKSQAVAFWCDPISGHATLYWYRQILGQGPELLVQFQDESVVDDSQLPKDRFSAERLKGVDSTLKIQPAELGDSAMYLCASSQTSSYEQYFGPGTRLTVT.